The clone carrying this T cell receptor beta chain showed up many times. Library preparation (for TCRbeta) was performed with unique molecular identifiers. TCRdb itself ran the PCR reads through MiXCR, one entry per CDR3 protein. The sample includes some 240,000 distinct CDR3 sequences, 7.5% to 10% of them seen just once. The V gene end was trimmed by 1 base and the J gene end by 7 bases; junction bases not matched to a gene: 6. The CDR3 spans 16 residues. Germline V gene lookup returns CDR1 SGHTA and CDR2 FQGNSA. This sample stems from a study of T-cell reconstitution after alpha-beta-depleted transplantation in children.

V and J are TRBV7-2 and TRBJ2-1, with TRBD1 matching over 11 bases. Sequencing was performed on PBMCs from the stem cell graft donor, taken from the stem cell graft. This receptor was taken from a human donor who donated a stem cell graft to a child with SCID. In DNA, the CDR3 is TGTGCCAGCAGCTTAGTAGGGGGGACAGGGGGGAATGAGCAGTTCTTC. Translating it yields CASSLVGGTGGNEQFF.